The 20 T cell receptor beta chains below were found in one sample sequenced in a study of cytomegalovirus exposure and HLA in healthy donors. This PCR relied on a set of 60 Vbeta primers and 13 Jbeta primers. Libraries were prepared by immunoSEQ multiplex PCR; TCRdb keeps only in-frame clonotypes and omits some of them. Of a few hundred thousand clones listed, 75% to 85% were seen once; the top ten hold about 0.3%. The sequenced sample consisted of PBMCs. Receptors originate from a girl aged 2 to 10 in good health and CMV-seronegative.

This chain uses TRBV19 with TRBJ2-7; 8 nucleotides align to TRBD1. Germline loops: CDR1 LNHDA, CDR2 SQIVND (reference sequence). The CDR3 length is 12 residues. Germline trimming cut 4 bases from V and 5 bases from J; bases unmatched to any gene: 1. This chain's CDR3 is CASSTTGDEQYF. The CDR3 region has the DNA TGTGCCAGTAGTACGACAGGGGACGAGCAGTACTTC.

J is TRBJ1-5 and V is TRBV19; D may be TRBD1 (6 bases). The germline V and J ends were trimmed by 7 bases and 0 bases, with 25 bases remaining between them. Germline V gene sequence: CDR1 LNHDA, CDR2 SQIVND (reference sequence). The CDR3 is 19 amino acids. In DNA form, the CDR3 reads TGTGCCAGTACCCCGAGCAGGGGACGGCATCCTTATAGCAATCAGCCCCAGCATTTT. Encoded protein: CASTPSRGRHPYSNQPQHF.

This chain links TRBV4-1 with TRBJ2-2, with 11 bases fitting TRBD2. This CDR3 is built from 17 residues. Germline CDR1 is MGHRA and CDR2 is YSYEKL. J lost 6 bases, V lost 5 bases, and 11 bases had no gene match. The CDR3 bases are TGCGCCAGCAGCTCCCATTTTCTAGCGGGGGGTTCCGGGGAGCTGTTTTTT. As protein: CASSSHFLAGGSGELFF.

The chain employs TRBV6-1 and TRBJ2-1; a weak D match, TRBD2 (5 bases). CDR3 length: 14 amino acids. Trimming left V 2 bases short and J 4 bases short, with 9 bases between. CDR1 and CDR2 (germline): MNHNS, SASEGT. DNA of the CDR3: TGTGCCAGCAGTGAATCTTCGGGGTACAATGAGCAGTTCTTC. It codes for CASSESSGYNEQFF.

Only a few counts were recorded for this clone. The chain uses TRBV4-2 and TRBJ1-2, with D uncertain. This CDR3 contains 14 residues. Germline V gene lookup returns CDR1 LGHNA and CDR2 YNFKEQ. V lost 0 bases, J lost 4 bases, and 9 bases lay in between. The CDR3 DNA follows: TGTGCCAGCAGCCAAGACTCGGTCTCCTATGGCTACACCTTC. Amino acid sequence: CASSQDSVSYGYTF.

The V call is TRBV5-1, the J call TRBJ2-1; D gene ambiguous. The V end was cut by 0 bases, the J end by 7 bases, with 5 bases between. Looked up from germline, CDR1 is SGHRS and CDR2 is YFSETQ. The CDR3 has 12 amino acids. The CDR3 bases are TGCGCCAGCAGCTTGGGGGCTAATGAGCAGTTCTTC. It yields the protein CASSLGANEQFF.

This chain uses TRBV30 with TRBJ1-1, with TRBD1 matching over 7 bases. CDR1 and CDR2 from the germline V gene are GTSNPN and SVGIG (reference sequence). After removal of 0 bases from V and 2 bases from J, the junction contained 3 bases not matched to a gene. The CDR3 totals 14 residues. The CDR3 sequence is CAWSVGGVNTEAFF. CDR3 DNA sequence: TGTGCCTGGAGTGTAGGGGGCGTTAACACTGAAGCTTTCTTT.

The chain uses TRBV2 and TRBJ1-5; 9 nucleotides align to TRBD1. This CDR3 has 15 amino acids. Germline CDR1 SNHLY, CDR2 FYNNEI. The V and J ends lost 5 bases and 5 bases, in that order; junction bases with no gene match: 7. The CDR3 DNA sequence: TGTGCCAGCAGTTCGGGACAGGGAGGGTATCAGCCCCAGCATTTT. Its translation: CASSSGQGGYQPQHF.

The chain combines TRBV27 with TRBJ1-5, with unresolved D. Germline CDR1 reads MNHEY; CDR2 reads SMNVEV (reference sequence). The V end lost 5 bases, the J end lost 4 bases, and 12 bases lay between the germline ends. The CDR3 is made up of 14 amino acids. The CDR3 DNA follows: TGTGCCAGCAGTCGCCTAGGAGGGAATCAGCCCCAGCATTTT. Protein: CASSRLGGNQPQHF.

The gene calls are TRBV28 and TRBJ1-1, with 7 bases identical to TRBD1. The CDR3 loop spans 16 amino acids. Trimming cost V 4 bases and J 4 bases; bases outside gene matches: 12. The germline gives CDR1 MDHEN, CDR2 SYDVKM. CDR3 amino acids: CASSSGTGASGTEAFF. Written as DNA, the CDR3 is TGTGCCAGCAGTTCGGGTACAGGGGCCTCGGGCACTGAAGCTTTCTTT.

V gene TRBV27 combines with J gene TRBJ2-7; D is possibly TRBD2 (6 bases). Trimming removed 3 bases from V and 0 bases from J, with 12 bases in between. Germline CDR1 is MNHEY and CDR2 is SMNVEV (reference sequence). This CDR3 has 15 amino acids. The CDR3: CASSLFSGNSYEQYF. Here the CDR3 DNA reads TGTGCCAGCAGTTTGTTTAGCGGAAACTCCTACGAGCAGTACTTC.

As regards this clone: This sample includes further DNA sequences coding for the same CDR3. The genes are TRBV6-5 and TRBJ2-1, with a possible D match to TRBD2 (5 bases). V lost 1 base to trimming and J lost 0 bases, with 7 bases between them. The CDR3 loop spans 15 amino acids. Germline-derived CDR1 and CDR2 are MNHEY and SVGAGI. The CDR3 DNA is TGTGCCAGCAGTTACTTTGGGAGCTCCTACAATGAGCAGTTCTTC. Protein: CASSYFGSSYNEQFF.

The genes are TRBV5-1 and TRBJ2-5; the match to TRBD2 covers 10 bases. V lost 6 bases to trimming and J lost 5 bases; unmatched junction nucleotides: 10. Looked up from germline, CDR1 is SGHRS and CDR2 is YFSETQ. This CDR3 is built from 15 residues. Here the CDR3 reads CASTGLAGEGETQYF. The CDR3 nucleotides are TGCGCCAGCACCGGGCTAGCGGGAGAGGGCGAGACCCAGTACTTC.

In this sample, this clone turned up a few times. As DNA, the CDR3 is TGTGCCAGCAGTGAACTGTATGAAAAACTGTTTTTT. The encoded protein is CASSELYEKLFF. This chain links TRBV6-1 with TRBJ1-4; no clear D gene. The V gene's germline CDR1 is MNHNS and CDR2 SASEGT. This CDR3 is 12 amino acids long. The V end lost 2 bases, the J end lost 6 bases, and 4 bases lay between the germline ends.

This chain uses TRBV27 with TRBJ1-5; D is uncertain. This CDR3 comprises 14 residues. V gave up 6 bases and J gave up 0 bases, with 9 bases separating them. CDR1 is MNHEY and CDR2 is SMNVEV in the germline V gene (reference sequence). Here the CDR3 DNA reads TGTGCCAGCAGCCCTCAGTATAGCAATCAGCCCCAGCATTTT. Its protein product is CASSPQYSNQPQHF.

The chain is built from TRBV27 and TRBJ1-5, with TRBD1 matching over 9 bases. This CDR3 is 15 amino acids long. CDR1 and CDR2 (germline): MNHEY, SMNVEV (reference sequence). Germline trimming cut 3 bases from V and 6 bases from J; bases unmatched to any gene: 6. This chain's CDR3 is CASSLGQGMFQPQHF. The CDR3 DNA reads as TGTGCCAGCAGTTTGGGACAGGGAATGTTTCAGCCCCAGCATTTT.

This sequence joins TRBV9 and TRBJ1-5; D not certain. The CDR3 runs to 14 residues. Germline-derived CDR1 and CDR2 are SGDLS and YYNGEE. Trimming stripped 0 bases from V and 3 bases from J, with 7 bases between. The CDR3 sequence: CASSVGPLNQPQHF. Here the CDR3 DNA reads TGTGCCAGCAGCGTAGGGCCGCTCAATCAGCCCCAGCATTTT.

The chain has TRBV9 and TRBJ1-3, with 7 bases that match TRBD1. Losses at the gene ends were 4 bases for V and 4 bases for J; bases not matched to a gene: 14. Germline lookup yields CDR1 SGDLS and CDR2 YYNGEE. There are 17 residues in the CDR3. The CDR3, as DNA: TGTGCCAGCAGCAAGGGACAGCTCGATACGCTAGGAAACACCATATATTTT. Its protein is CASSKGQLDTLGNTIYF.

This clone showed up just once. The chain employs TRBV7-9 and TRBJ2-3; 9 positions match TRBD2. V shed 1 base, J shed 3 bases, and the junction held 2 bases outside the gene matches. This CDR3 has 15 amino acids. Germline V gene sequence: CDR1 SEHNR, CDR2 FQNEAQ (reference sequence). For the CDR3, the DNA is TGTGCCAGCAGCTTAGTCCTAGCGGGAACAGATACGCAGTATTTT. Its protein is CASSLVLAGTDTQYF.

The CDR3 DNA sequence: TGTGCCACCAGTGACAGTGGGCCCGACACTGAAGCTTTCTTT. This encodes CATSDSGPDTEAFF. This chain uses TRBV15 with TRBJ1-1; D is possibly TRBD1 (5 bases). The CDR3 is made up of 14 amino acids. With 6 bases removed from V and 3 bases from J, the gap between germline ends came to 14 bases. The V gene's germline CDR1 is LNHNV and CDR2 YYDKDF (reference sequence).